The source of this TCR beta chain is a study of CD8 T cells in ankylosing spondylitis. One entry per CDR3 protein results from TCRdb running MiXCR on the 5' RACE reads. Of 200,000 to 300,000 distinct CDR3 sequences detected, over 9.5% appear once; the ten largest clones hold 2.6%. Germline CDR1 reads DFQATT; CDR2 reads SNEGSKA (reference sequence). Trimming shortened V by 1 base and J by 5 bases, and 14 bases separated the two germline ends. The CDR3 is 14 amino acids. This clonotype was found many times. The receptor was derived from a male donor with ankylosing spondylitis or in good health (not recorded which). The rearrangement links TRBV20-1 to TRBJ2-5, with a possible D match to TRBD2 (5 bases). The sequencing input was blood, either unsorted or a sorted T cell fraction (not recorded which). CDR3 protein: CSARAPSSGETQYF. Written as DNA, the CDR3 is TGCAGTGCTAGAGCTCCATCTTCGGGGGAGACCCAGTACTTC.